This TCR beta chain was captured in a study of T cell responses to AZD1222 COVID-19 vaccine. General study results and limits: CD4 TCRs linked to vaccination spanned spike, dominating at 160-218 and 743-854.

Concerning this clone itself: Antigen: not known.

Sequencing was performed with immunoSEQ multiplex PCR; in TCRdb, only in-frame clones are kept and a portion is missing. The table shows approximately 89,000 clones, with around nine tenths occurring only once. The CDR3 contains 14 residues. CDR1 and CDR2 from the germline V gene are SNHLY and FYNNEI. Trimming cost V 7 bases and J 0 bases, with 10 bases left between them. The TCR originated in an adult who received the AZD1222 COVID-19 vaccine. Sequenced material: peripheral blood, taken 28 days after the second AZD1222 dose. The chain uses TRBV2 and TRBJ1-3; D gene ambiguous. The CDR3 spells CASNPGGSGNTIYF. The CDR3, as DNA: TGTGCCAGCAATCCCGGAGGCTCTGGAAACACCATATATTTT.